The next 2 T cell receptor beta chains were all read from a single sample in a study of blood T cell repertoires in COVID-19. Profiling relied on immunoSEQ multiplex PCR, and the TCRdb table lists in-frame clones only, not all of them. The repertoire includes roughly 70,000 clones, 65% to 85% of them detected once, and roughly 5% sits in the top ten. The sequenced sample was peripheral blood. The receptors were gathered from a woman older than 75 with active or convalescent COVID-19.

In its sample, this clone was seen once. This rearrangement joins TRBV30 to TRBJ2-7, with 9 bases aligning to TRBD1. V shed 0 bases, J shed 3 bases, and the junction held 6 bases outside the gene matches. This CDR3 spans 15 amino acids. Germline V CDR1 and CDR2: GTSNPN, SVGIG (reference sequence). As DNA, the CDR3 is TGTGCCTGGAGTGTTAGGTCGGGACAGGGCTACGAGCAGTACTTC. Translating it yields CAWSVRSGQGYEQYF.

This chain connects TRBV18 to TRBJ2-1; TRBD1 matches at 10 bases. After removal of 5 bases from V and 4 bases from J, the junction contained 2 bases not matched to a gene. This CDR3 spans 14 amino acids. Germline V lookup: CDR1 KGHSH, CDR2 LQKENI. CDR3 DNA: TGTGCCAGCTCAAGACAGGGGGCTTACAATGAGCAGTTCTTC. Translating it yields CASSRQGAYNEQFF. The complete variable domain, with remaining parts taken from reference TRBV18 and TRBJ2-1, reads NAGVMQNPRHLVRRRGQEARLRCSPMKGHSHVYWYRQLPEEGLKFMVYLQKENIIDESGMPKERFSAEFPKEGPSILRIQQVVRGDSAAYFCASSRQGAYNEQFFGPGTRLTVL.